This T cell receptor beta chain was retrieved from a study of blood T cell repertoires in COVID-19. Study summary: Samples taken during acute and convalescent COVID-19 were collected in the United States, Italy and Spain.

In the original processing: The authors estimated nucleated cell counts from reference gene primer amplification. The protocol was immunoSEQ multiplex PCR, while the TCRdb copy is restricted to in-frame clones and leaves out a portion. V and J calls and clone size are given by that table; D and trimming were obtained from the DNA. This table holds fewer than 700,000 clones, roughly nine tenths found once. Enrolled during active infection, Seattle patients were then followed longitudinally. V was clipped by 1 base and J by 5 bases, with 12 bases between them. Per germline, CDR1 SGHKS and CDR2 YYEKEE (reference sequence). This CDR3 has 15 residues. This clone was recorded a few times.

The V call is TRBV5-5, the J call TRBJ1-4, with D perhaps matching TRBD1 (6 bases). This receptor was identified in a woman in her forties or fifties with COVID-19, enrolled during active disease. The source material was peripheral blood. CDR3 region: CASSLWQGSNEKLFF. The CDR3 region has the DNA TGTGCCAGCAGCTTGTGGCAGGGGTCAAATGAAAAACTGTTTTTT.